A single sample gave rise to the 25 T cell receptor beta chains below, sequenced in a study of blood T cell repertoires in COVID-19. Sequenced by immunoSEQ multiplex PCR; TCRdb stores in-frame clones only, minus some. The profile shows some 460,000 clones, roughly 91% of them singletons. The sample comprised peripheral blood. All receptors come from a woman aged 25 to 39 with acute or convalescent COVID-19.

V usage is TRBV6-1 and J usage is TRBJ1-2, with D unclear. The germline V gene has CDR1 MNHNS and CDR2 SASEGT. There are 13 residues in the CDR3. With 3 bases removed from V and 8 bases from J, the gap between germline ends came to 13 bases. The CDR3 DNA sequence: TGTGCCAGCAGTGACCGAAGACCGGGGGGCTACACCTTC. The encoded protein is CASSDRRPGGYTF.

The CDR3 is CAWIPNTANYGYTF. In nucleotides, the CDR3 is TGTGCCTGGATTCCCAACACAGCTAACTATGGCTACACCTTC. V usage is TRBV30 and J usage is TRBJ1-2; D unclear. This CDR3 contains 14 residues. V dropped 4 bases and J dropped 0 bases, with 12 bases sitting between them. Per the germline V gene, CDR1 is GTSNPN and CDR2 is SVGIG (reference sequence).

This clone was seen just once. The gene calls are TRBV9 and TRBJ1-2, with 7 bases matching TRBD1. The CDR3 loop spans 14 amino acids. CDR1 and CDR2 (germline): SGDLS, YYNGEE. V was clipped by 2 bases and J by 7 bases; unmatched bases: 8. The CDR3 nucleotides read TGTGCCAGCAGCGTCGGAGGGGGCGAGGGTGGCTACACCTTC. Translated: CASSVGGGEGGYTF.

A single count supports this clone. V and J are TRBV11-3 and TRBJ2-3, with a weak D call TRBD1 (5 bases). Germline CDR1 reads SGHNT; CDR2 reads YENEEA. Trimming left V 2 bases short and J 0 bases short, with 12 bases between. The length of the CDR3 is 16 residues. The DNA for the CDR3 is TGTGCCAGCAGCTTAATGGGGCGTCCTAGCACAGATACGCAGTATTTT. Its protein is CASSLMGRPSTDTQYF.

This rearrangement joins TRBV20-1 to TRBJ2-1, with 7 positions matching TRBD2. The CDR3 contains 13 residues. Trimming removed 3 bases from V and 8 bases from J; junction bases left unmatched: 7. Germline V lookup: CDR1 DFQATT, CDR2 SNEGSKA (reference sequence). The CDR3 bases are TGCAGTGCTAGTTTATCCCGGGGGGATGAGCAGTTCTTC. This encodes CSASLSRGDEQFF.

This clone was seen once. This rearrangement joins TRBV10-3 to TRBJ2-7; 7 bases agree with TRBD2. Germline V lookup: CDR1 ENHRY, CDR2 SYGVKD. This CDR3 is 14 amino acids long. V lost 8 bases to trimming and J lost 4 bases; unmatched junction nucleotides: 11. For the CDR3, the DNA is TGTGCCATCGCCGGGGAGGGCTCGAGTTACGAGCAGTACTTC. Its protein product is CAIAGEGSSYEQYF.

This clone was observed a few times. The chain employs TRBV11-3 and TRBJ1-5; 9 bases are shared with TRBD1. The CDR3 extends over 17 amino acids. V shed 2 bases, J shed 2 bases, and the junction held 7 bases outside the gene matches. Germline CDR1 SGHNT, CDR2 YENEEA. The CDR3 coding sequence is TGTGCCAGCAGCTTACGTGGAACAGGGGGCTGCAATCAGCCCCAGCATTTT. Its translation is CASSLRGTGGCNQPQHF.

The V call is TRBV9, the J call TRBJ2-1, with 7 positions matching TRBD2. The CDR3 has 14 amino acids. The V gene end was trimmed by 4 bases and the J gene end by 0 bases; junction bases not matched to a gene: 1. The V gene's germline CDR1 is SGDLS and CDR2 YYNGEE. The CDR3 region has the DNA TGTGCCAGCAGCTCTAGCGGCTCCTACAATGAGCAGTTCTTC. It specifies CASSSSGSYNEQFF.

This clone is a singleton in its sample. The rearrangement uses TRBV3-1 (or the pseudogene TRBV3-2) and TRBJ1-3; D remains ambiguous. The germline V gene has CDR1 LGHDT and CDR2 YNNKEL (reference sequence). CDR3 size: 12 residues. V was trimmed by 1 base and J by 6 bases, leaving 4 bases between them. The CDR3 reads CASSQGANTIYF. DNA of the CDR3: TGTGCCAGCAGCCAAGGGGCAAACACCATATATTTT.

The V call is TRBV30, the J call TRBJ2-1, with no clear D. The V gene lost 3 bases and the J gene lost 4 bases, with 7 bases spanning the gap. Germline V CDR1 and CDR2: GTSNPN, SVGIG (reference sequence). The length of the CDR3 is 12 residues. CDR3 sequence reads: CAWRVRYNEQFF. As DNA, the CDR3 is TGTGCCTGGAGGGTGCGATACAATGAGCAGTTCTTC.

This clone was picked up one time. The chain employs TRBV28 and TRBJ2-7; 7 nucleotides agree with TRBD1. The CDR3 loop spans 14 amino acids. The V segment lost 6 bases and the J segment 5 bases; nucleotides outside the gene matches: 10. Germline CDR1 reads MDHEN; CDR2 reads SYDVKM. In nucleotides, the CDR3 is TGTGCCAGCAGAGACATCGGGACAGCACACGAGCAGTACTTC. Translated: CASRDIGTAHEQYF.

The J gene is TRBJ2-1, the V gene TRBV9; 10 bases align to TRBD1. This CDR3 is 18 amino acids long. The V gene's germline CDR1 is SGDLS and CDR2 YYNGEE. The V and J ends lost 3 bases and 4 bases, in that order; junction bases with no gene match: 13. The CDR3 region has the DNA TGTGCCAGCAGCGCGGGACAGGGGAAGCGGGACAGTTACAATGAGCAGTTCTTC. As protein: CASSAGQGKRDSYNEQFF.

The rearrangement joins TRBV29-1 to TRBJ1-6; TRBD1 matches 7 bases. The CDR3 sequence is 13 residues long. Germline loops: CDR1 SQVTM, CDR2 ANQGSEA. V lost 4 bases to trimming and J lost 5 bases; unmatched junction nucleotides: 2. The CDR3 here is CSVGQGDNSPLHF. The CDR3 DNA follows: TGCAGCGTTGGGCAGGGGGATAATTCACCCCTCCACTTT.

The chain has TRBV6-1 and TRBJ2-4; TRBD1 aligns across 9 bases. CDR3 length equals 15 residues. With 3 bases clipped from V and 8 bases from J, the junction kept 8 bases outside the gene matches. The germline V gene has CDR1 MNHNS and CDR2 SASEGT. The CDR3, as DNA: TGTGCCAGCAGTGATTGGGGACAGGGTTTTGACATTCAGTACTTC. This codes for CASSDWGQGFDIQYF.

The CDR3 reads CASSRNRGAYEQYF. CDR3 nucleotides: TGCGCCAGCAGCAGAAACAGGGGGGCCTACGAGCAGTACTTC. The chain uses TRBV5-1 and TRBJ2-7, with 8 bases identical to TRBD1. From germline, CDR1 is SGHRS and CDR2 YFSETQ. V was clipped by 4 bases and J by 2 bases; unmatched bases: 5. The CDR3 has 14 residues.

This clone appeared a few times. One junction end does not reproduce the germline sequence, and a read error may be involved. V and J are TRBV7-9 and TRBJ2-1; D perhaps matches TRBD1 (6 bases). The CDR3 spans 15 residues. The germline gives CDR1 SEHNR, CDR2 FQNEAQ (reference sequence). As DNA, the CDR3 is TGTGCCAGCAACTTAAAACTGGGGGCAATCAATGAGCAGTTCTTC. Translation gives CASNLKLGAINEQFF.

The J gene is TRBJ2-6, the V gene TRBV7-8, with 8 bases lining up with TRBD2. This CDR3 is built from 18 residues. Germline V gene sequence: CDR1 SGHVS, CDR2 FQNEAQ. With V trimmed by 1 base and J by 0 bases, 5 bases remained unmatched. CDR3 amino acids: CASSLGGTSHSGANVLTF. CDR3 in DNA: TGTGCCAGCAGCTTAGGGGGGACTAGTCACTCTGGGGCCAACGTCCTGACTTTC.

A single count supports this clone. The CDR3 spells CASSVDITYEQYF. CDR3 nucleotides: TGTGCCAGCAGTGTGGACATAACCTACGAGCAGTACTTC. This chain links TRBV28 with TRBJ2-7; TRBD1 might be the D (5 bases). The CDR3 runs 13 residues. V lost 5 bases and J 2 bases, leaving 10 bases between the germline ends. CDR1 and CDR2 from the germline V gene are MDHEN and SYDVKM.

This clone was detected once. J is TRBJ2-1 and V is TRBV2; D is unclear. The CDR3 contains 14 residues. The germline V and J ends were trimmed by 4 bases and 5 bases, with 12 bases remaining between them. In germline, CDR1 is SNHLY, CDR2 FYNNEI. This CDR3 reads CASSASWVHNEQFF. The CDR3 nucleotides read TGTGCCAGCAGTGCTAGTTGGGTACACAATGAGCAGTTCTTC.

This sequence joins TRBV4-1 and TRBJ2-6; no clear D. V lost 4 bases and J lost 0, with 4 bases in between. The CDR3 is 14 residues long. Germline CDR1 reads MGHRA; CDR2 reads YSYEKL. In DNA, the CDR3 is TGCGCCAGCAGCCCCCACTCTGGGGCCAACGTCCTGACTTTC. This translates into CASSPHSGANVLTF.

CDR3 nucleotides: TGCGCCAGCAGCCGAGGTAGCGGGGGGGAAGGAGAGACCCAGTACTTC. Its translation is CASSRGSGGEGETQYF. The J gene is TRBJ2-5, the V gene TRBV4-1; 11 nucleotides agree with TRBD2. Germline assignment: CDR1 MGHRA and CDR2 YSYEKL. The V segment lost 4 bases and the J segment 4 bases; nucleotides outside the gene matches: 8. The CDR3 spans 16 residues.

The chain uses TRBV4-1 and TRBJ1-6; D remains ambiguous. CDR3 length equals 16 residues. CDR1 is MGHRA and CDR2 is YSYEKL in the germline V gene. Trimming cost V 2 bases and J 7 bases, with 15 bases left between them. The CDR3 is CASSQSQSNRNSPLHF. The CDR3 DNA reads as TGCGCCAGCAGCCAATCCCAGTCCAACCGCAATTCACCCCTCCACTTT.

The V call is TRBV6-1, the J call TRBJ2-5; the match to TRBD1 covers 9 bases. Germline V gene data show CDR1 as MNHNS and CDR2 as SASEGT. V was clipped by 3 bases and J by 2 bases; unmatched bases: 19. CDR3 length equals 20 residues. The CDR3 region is CASSDPKAGGRDRGQETQYF. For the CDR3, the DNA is TGTGCCAGCAGTGATCCTAAGGCAGGGGGCCGCGACAGGGGGCAAGAGACCCAGTACTTC.

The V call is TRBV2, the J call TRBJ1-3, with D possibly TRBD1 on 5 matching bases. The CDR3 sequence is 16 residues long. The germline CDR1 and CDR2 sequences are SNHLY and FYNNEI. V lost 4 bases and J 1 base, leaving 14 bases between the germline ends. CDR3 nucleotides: TGTGCCAGCAGTGGGCCTAACAGGTTTTCTGGAAACACCATATATTTT. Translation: CASSGPNRFSGNTIYF.

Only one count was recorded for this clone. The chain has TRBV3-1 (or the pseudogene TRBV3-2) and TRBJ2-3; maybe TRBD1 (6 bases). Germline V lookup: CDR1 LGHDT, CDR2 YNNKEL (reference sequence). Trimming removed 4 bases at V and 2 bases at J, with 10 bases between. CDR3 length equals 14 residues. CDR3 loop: CASSLGQNTDTQYF. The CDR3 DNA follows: TGTGCCAGCAGCCTAGGACAGAACACAGATACGCAGTATTTT.